The 6 T cell receptor beta chains given below trace back to one sample, sequenced in a study of OX40 agonist ivuxolimab in advanced cancers. The library was prepared using the immunoSEQ multiplex PCR assay. Entries here come from immuneACCESS through TCRdb and include only in-frame sequences with V and J called. Some clones fail to appear in such tables; in the studies checked, an unresolved V gene covers under half of the shortfall, and the cause of the remainder is unknown. This sample has around 61,000 clones in its table, and roughly 85% of those were observed once. The ten largest clones add up to around 0.47% of the sample. The sequences come from CD4+ or CD8+ T cells sorted from blood, collected in a trial of the OX40 agonist ivuxolimab. These receptors were taken from an adult with an advanced solid tumor such as melanoma, head and neck, liver or kidney cancer.

The count of this clone is one. V and J are TRBV29-1 and TRBJ2-7; no definite D call. CDR3 length: 12 residues. Trimming cost V 3 bases and J 1 base, with 7 bases left between them. CDR1 is SQVTM and CDR2 is ANQGSEA in the germline V gene. The DNA of the CDR3 is TGCAGCGTTGATATCGGGTCCTACGAGCAGTACTTC. Protein product: CSVDIGSYEQYF.

The rearrangement uses TRBV6-1 and TRBJ1-2; no reliable D call. The germline gives CDR1 MNHNS, CDR2 SASEGT. The CDR3 is 15 residues long. V was shortened by 3 bases and J by 3 bases, with 14 bases between the two germline ends. The DNA for the CDR3 is TGTGCCAGCAGTGACCCCTCGGGGATTGACTATGGCTACACCTTC. This translates into CASSDPSGIDYGYTF.

The chain couples TRBV11-1 to TRBJ2-1, with 9 bases fitting TRBD2. V lost 1 base to trimming and J lost 4 bases; unmatched junction nucleotides: 8. CDR1 SGHAT and CDR2 FQDESV come from the germline V gene (reference sequence). The CDR3 loop spans 17 amino acids. The CDR3 region is CASSLGGFLAGYNEQFF. CDR3 DNA sequence: TGTGCCAGCAGCTTAGGAGGGTTCCTAGCGGGGTACAATGAGCAGTTCTTC.

The J gene is TRBJ2-3, the V gene TRBV15; the match to TRBD1 covers 8 bases. CDR3 length equals 18 residues. Trimming removed 0 bases from V and 5 bases from J; junction bases left unmatched: 13. The germline gives CDR1 LNHNV, CDR2 YYDKDF (reference sequence). The CDR3: CATSRDLAGGYREDTQYF. The CDR3 DNA reads TGTGCCACCAGCAGAGATTTGGCAGGGGGCTATCGGGAAGATACGCAGTATTTT.

This clone was observed at least ten times. The chain carries TRBV11-2 and TRBJ2-7; 10 positions match TRBD1. Germline V gene data show CDR1 as SGHAT and CDR2 as FQNNGV. J gave up 9 bases and V 5 bases, and 10 bases lay outside the gene matches. The CDR3 runs 14 residues. The CDR3 region has the DNA TGTGCCAGCAGCACCGTTGGACAGGGGGAAGGGCAGTACTTC. Its protein product is CASSTVGQGEGQYF.

The chain uses TRBV18 and TRBJ2-6, with D uncertain. Germline CDR1 is KGHSH and CDR2 is LQKENI. The V gene lost 3 bases and the J gene lost 0 bases, with 3 bases spanning the gap. The CDR3 sequence is 14 residues long. The CDR3 nucleotides read TGTGCCAGCTCACCCTTCTCTGGGGCCAACGTCCTGACTTTC. As protein: CASSPFSGANVLTF.